The 15 T cell receptor beta chains in this list originate from one sample, sequenced in a study of T cells in localized non-small cell lung cancer. Assay used: immunoSEQ multiplex PCR; TCRdb lists only in-frame clones, some missing. The sample has 30,000 to 40,000 clones; roughly 90% are singletons. The material sequenced was peripheral blood, taken before any cancer treatment. Receptor source: a man aged 40 to 69 with stage I lung adenocarcinoma.

V gene TRBV10-3 combines with J gene TRBJ2-5; 14 bases fit TRBD2. The CDR3 length is 14 residues. The V gene's germline CDR1 is ENHRY and CDR2 SYGVKD. The ends lost 7 bases at V and 4 bases at J; junction bases unmatched: 2. CDR3 loop: CAIKGLAGGETQYF. The CDR3 nucleotides are TGTGCCATCAAAGGACTAGCGGGGGGAGAGACCCAGTACTTC.

The rearrangement uses TRBV6-4 and TRBJ2-2; maybe TRBD1 (6 bases). Trimming removed 6 bases at V and 6 bases at J, with 23 bases between. Germline values: CDR1 MRHNA, CDR2 SNTAGT. The CDR3 runs 17 residues. CDR3 DNA: TGTGCCAGCAGCGAAAGAGATCTAGCAAAGGGGGCCGGGGAGCTGTTTTTT. This gives the protein CASSERDLAKGAGELFF.

V usage is TRBV11-2 and J usage is TRBJ1-1, with 9 bases fitting TRBD1. Germline lookup yields CDR1 SGHAT and CDR2 FQNNGV. CDR3 size: 16 residues. The junction had 15 bases not matched to a gene; V was cut back by 4 bases and J by 9 bases. CDR3: CASSSLAGTGTGKAFF. Written as DNA, the CDR3 is TGTGCCAGCAGCTCCCTGGCCGGGACAGGGACGGGAAAAGCTTTCTTT.

The J gene is TRBJ1-1, the V gene TRBV5-1, with 8 bases aligning to TRBD1. There are 15 residues in the CDR3. Germline V lookup: CDR1 SGHRS, CDR2 YFSETQ. The V gene end was trimmed by 4 bases and the J gene end by 4 bases; junction bases not matched to a gene: 9. The CDR3 loop reads CASSRISTGGTEAFF. In DNA, the CDR3 is TGCGCCAGCAGCCGCATCTCAACAGGGGGCACTGAAGCTTTCTTT.

The V gene is TRBV10-3, the J gene TRBJ1-1; TRBD1 might be the D (5 bases). V lost 0 bases and J 4 bases, leaving 15 bases between the germline ends. CDR3 length: 16 residues. Germline CDR1 and CDR2: ENHRY and SYGVKD. The CDR3 nucleotides read TGTGCCATCAGTGAGTCAACTGGGGCGCGGGGCACTGAAGCTTTCTTT. Translation gives CAISESTGARGTEAFF.

V and J are TRBV6-1 and TRBJ1-2; 7 bases are a match to TRBD1. This CDR3 spans 15 amino acids. Germline V gene data show CDR1 as MNHNS and CDR2 as SASEGT. V shed 10 bases and J 2 bases; nucleotides not matched to a gene: 13. The CDR3 spells CATQRGQWPNYGYTF. Here the CDR3 DNA reads TGTGCCACCCAGAGGGGGCAGTGGCCCAACTATGGCTACACCTTC.

This chain links TRBV30 with TRBJ2-7; 11 bases align to TRBD1. The CDR3 totals 15 residues. The J segment lost 0 bases and the V segment lost 2 bases, leaving 3 bases of the junction unmatched. CDR1 and CDR2 from the germline V gene are GTSNPN and SVGIG (reference sequence). The CDR3 bases are TGTGCCTGGAGTCCCGGGACAGGGGGCTCCTACGAGCAGTACTTC. Its translation: CAWSPGTGGSYEQYF.

This clone was counted a few times. The chain carries TRBV13 and TRBJ2-3, with D tentatively TRBD2 (6 bases). V was trimmed by 5 bases and J by 2 bases, leaving 11 bases between them. Germline V gene lookup returns CDR1 PRHDT and CDR2 FYEKMQ (reference sequence). This CDR3 is 14 amino acids long. CDR3 nucleotides: TGTGCCAGCAGCAAAAGGGACTTCACAGATACGCAGTATTTT. Protein product: CASSKRDFTDTQYF. Supplemented by reference TRBV13 and TRBJ2-3, the full variable domain reads AAGVIQSPRHLIKEKRETATLKCYPIPRHDTVYWYQQGPGQDPQFLISFYEKMQSDKGSIPDRFSAQQFSDYHSELNMSSLELGDSALYFCASSKRDFTDTQYFGPGTRLTVL.

The rearrangement uses TRBV12-5 and TRBJ2-5; maybe TRBD1 (6 bases). V gave up 7 bases and J gave up 0 bases, with 15 bases separating them. From germline, CDR1 is LGHNT and CDR2 FRNRAP. The CDR3 has 15 amino acids. CDR3 DNA: TGTGCTAGTGCTTATGGGACAACAAACCAAGAGACCCAGTACTTC. It is translated as CASAYGTTNQETQYF.

There are a few counts of this clone. The chain is built from TRBV30 and TRBJ1-5, with TRBD1 as a possible D gene (5 bases). The V gene's germline CDR1 is GTSNPN and CDR2 SVGIG (reference sequence). There are 13 residues in the CDR3. Trimming cost V 4 bases and J 0 bases, with 7 bases left between them. CDR3 protein: CAWNQGSNQPQHF. The CDR3 region has the DNA TGTGCCTGGAATCAGGGTAGCAATCAGCCCCAGCATTTT.

The genes are TRBV11-2 and TRBJ2-7; D is possibly TRBD1 or TRBD2 (6 bases each). Per germline, CDR1 SGHAT and CDR2 FQNNGV. This CDR3 has 14 amino acids. Between the trimmed V and J ends, which lost 5 bases and 6 bases, there was a span of 17 bases. CDR3 sequence (DNA): TGTGCCAGCAGCGGCGGGACAACTCACTCCGAGCAGTACTTC. Amino acids: CASSGGTTHSEQYF. Combining the CDR3 with reference TRBV11-2 and TRBJ2-7 gives the whole variable domain EAGVAQSPRYKIIEKRQSVAFWCNPISGHATLYWYQQILGQGPKLLIQFQNNGVVDDSQLPKDRFSAERLKGVDSTLKIQPAKLEDSAVYLCASSGGTTHSEQYFGPGTRLTVT.

The chain carries TRBV27 and TRBJ2-7; 10 bases agree with TRBD1. This CDR3 region has 14 residues. V gave up 3 bases and J gave up 4 bases; unmatched junction bases: 3. CDR1 and CDR2 from the germline V gene are MNHEY and SMNVEV (reference sequence). The CDR3 DNA is TGTGCCAGCAGTTTTGAGGGACAGGGGTACGAGCAGTACTTC. It codes for CASSFEGQGYEQYF.

The V call is TRBV5-4, the J call TRBJ1-2; 7 bases match TRBD1. V lost 0 bases and J lost 1; bases outside the gene matches: 9. The CDR3 spans 17 residues. Germline V gene data show CDR1 as SGHNT and CDR2 as YYREEE (reference sequence). The CDR3 protein is CASSLEARTGVNYGYTF. In DNA form, the CDR3 reads TGTGCCAGCAGCTTGGAGGCCAGGACAGGAGTTAACTATGGCTACACCTTC.

This chain connects TRBV27 to TRBJ2-1; D is unclear. The CDR3 spans 13 residues. Deletions cut 5 bases from V and 6 bases from J, with 11 bases between. Per the germline V gene, CDR1 is MNHEY and CDR2 is SMNVEV (reference sequence). CDR3 residues: CASSPPTSNEQFF. CDR3 DNA: TGTGCCAGCAGTCCACCGACCAGCAATGAGCAGTTCTTC.

The CDR3 region is CASTTRSSGNTIYF. The CDR3 DNA reads TGTGCCAGCACCACAAGAAGCTCTGGAAACACCATATATTTT. The chain recombines TRBV6-6 with TRBJ1-3, with unresolved D. Germline CDR1 is MNHNY and CDR2 is SVGAGI (reference sequence). CDR3 length equals 14 residues. V dropped 7 bases and J dropped 0 bases, with 10 bases sitting between them.